The 32 T cell receptor beta chains below all came from one sample that was sequenced in a study of T cells in Graves' hyperthyroidism and ophthalmopathy. Amplified TCR beta CDR3 regions derived from RNA transcripts. The study used the HTBI primer set for a first-round RT-PCR of the TCR CDR3. MiXCR was run by TCRdb on the multiplex PCR reads, yielding one entry per CDR3 protein. This table has a few hundred thousand distinct CDR3 sequences, roughly 25% appearing once. Sequencing was done on a sample of blood. The receptor set was obtained from a man aged 50-59 years with Graves' hyperthyroidism.

The J gene is TRBJ2-1, the V gene TRBV7-3; D is uncertain. The V gene lost 3 bases and the J gene lost 6 bases, with 12 bases spanning the gap. In germline, CDR1 is SGHTA, CDR2 FQGTGA. The CDR3 length is 14 residues. The CDR3 spells CASSLLGDRNEQFF. CDR3 in DNA: TGTGCCAGCAGCTTGCTGGGTGATCGCAATGAGCAGTTCTTC.

This clonotype was seen ten or more times. The genes are TRBV6-5 and TRBJ2-3; tentative D call: TRBD1 (6 bases). Germline lookup yields CDR1 MNHEY and CDR2 SVGAGI. The CDR3 runs to 13 residues. The V and J ends lost 2 bases and 4 bases respectively, with 7 bases between them. The CDR3 here is CASSYPGADTQYF. DNA of the CDR3: TGTGCCAGCAGTTACCCAGGGGCAGATACGCAGTATTTT.

This clonotype was seen only a few times. This rearrangement joins TRBV11-2 to TRBJ1-1; a weak D match, TRBD1 (6 bases). This CDR3 contains 15 residues. V lost 1 base, J lost 3 bases, and 12 bases lay in between. Germline CDR1 is SGHAT and CDR2 is FQNNGV. In DNA form, the CDR3 reads TGTGCCAGCAGCTTAGGCTACAGGGATGACACTGAAGCTTTCTTT. This sequence encodes CASSLGYRDDTEAFF. Using reference TRBV11-2 and TRBJ1-1 for the parts outside the CDR3, the full variable domain is EAGVAQSPRYKIIEKRQSVAFWCNPISGHATLYWYQQILGQGPKLLIQFQNNGVVDDSQLPKDRFSAERLKGVDSTLKIQPAKLEDSAVYLCASSLGYRDDTEAFFGQGTRLTVV.

This clonotype occurred a few times. The chain employs TRBV18 and TRBJ2-7; TRBD2 aligns across 7 bases. Germline V gene data show CDR1 as KGHSH and CDR2 as LQKENI. The V gene end was trimmed by 2 bases and the J gene end by 4 bases; junction bases not matched to a gene: 5. The CDR3 has 14 amino acids. DNA of the CDR3: TGTGCCAGCTCACCAAAGGGGAGGGAATACGAGCAGTACTTC. Translating gives CASSPKGREYEQYF.

This rearrangement joins TRBV6-5 to TRBJ1-4; TRBD1 matches 7 bases. The CDR3 runs to 16 residues. Trimming took 4 bases from V and 3 from J; bases not matched to a gene: 8. Germline assignment: CDR1 MNHEY and CDR2 SVGAGI. CDR3 bases: TGTGCCAGCAGTTCCCCGACAGGGAGGGCTAATGAAAAACTGTTTTTT. This encodes CASSSPTGRANEKLFF.

This clonotype was detected a few times. A junction end diverges from the germline sequence, so it may reflect a read error. The chain employs TRBV12-3 or TRBV12-4 and TRBJ1-1; 7 bases are shared with TRBD1. This CDR3 region has 13 residues. The CDR3: CASSDRVNTEAFF. In nucleotides, the CDR3 is TGTGCCAGCAGCGACAGGGTGAATACTGAAGCTTTCTTT.

This clonotype was seen at least ten times. The chain employs TRBV11-2 and TRBJ2-1, with no clear D. Deletions cut 0 bases from V and 10 bases from J, with 7 bases between. Germline V gene sequence: CDR1 SGHAT, CDR2 FQNNGV. This CDR3 has 12 amino acids. CDR3 protein: CASSLDFGEQFF. In DNA, the CDR3 is TGTGCCAGCAGCTTAGATTTTGGGGAGCAGTTCTTC.

This chain uses TRBV24-1 with TRBJ2-1; 8 nucleotides line up with TRBD2. In germline, CDR1 is KGHDR, CDR2 SFDVKD. Trimming removed 2 bases from V and 2 bases from J; junction bases left unmatched: 4. The CDR3 is 16 amino acids. CDR3 sequence: CATSDSIAGPYNEQFF. CDR3 nucleotide sequence: TGTGCCACCAGTGATTCCATAGCGGGACCCTACAATGAGCAGTTCTTC.

This clonotype was recorded at least ten times. J is TRBJ1-5 and V is TRBV3-1, with D unclear. V lost 2 bases to trimming and J lost 0 bases, with 14 bases between them. This CDR3 is built from 17 residues. Germline-derived CDR1 and CDR2 are LGHDT and YNNKEL (reference sequence). The chain's CDR3 is CASSQMGGGYSNQPQHF. The CDR3 nucleotides are TGTGCCAGCAGCCAAATGGGCGGCGGCTATAGCAATCAGCCCCAGCATTTT.

This clonotype appeared a few times. DNA of the CDR3: TGTGCCAGCAGTGAATCAGGGGGTGGTGAAAAACTGTTTTTT. Translated: CASSESGGGEKLFF. This sequence joins TRBV25-1 and TRBJ1-4; 7 bases line up with TRBD1. The J segment lost 7 bases and the V segment lost 1 base, leaving 3 bases of the junction unmatched. CDR1 and CDR2 (germline): MGHDK, SYGVNS. This CDR3 has 14 residues.

This clonotype was seen ten or more times. The rearrangement joins TRBV11-2 to TRBJ2-7; D is uncertain. Trimming removed 1 base from V and 3 bases from J, with 10 bases in between. CDR1 is SGHAT and CDR2 is FQNNGV in the germline V gene. The CDR3 totals 14 residues. CDR3 DNA: TGTGCCAGCAGCTTAGTGCTGGGGTTCTACGAGCAGTACTTC. This codes for CASSLVLGFYEQYF. The full variable domain, rest sourced from reference TRBV11-2 and TRBJ2-7, is EAGVAQSPRYKIIEKRQSVAFWCNPISGHATLYWYQQILGQGPKLLIQFQNNGVVDDSQLPKDRFSAERLKGVDSTLKIQPAKLEDSAVYLCASSLVLGFYEQYFGPGTRLTVT.

The chain uses TRBV6-5 and TRBJ2-2; no firm D call. Trimming removed 2 bases from V and 7 bases from J, with 11 bases in between. This CDR3 contains 14 residues. Germline V gene lookup returns CDR1 MNHEY and CDR2 SVGAGI. DNA of the CDR3: TGTGCCAGCAGTTACGGCTTCTCCGGCGGGGAGCTGTTTTTT. It yields the protein CASSYGFSGGELFF.

This clonotype was detected many times. The rearrangement links TRBV28 to TRBJ2-1; 14 nucleotides match TRBD2. Germline V CDR1 and CDR2: MDHEN, SYDVKM. The J segment lost 7 bases and the V segment lost 6 bases, leaving 8 bases of the junction unmatched. This CDR3 comprises 16 residues. The DNA for the CDR3 is TGTGCCAGCAGCTCAGGGACTAGCGGGAGTGGGAATGAGCAGTTCTTC. Protein sequence: CASSSGTSGSGNEQFF.

V is TRBV20-1 and J is TRBJ1-1; 7 nucleotides match TRBD1. This CDR3 spans 15 amino acids. J was trimmed by 2 bases and V by 1 base; bases with no gene match: 7. Germline assignment: CDR1 DFQATT and CDR2 SNEGSKA (reference sequence). CDR3 sequence: CSARAPTGFNTEAFF. Here the CDR3 DNA reads TGCAGTGCTAGAGCCCCGACAGGGTTCAACACTGAAGCTTTCTTT.

In its sample, this clonotype was seen a few times. This chain uses TRBV24-1 with TRBJ2-7; 11 bases fit TRBD1. The germline CDR1 and CDR2 sequences are KGHDR and SFDVKD. The CDR3 is 16 residues long. V was clipped by 5 bases and J by 2 bases; unmatched bases: 7. The CDR3 nucleotides read TGTGCCACCAGTGGGAGACCGGGACAGGGGGCCTACGAGCAGTACTTC. Amino acids: CATSGRPGQGAYEQYF.

This clonotype was counted a single time. CDR3 DNA sequence: TGCAGTGTTCCTCTCAGCGGGAGGGCCTACAATGAGCAGTACTTC. Translation gives CSVPLSGRAYNEQYF. The chain combines TRBV20-1 with TRBJ2-1; TRBD2 aligns across 10 bases. The J call may be incorrect, as the DNA end agrees better with TRBJ2-7. Germline CDR1 DFQATT, CDR2 SNEGSKA (reference sequence). The CDR3 totals 15 residues.

This clonotype has at least ten counts. The V call is TRBV7-3, the J call TRBJ2-3, with 10 bases fitting TRBD2. J was trimmed by 5 bases and V by 5 bases; bases with no gene match: 7. Per germline, CDR1 SGHTA and CDR2 FQGTGA. CDR3 size: 15 residues. The CDR3 spells CASSIGLAAKDTQYF. DNA for the CDR3: TGTGCCAGCAGCATCGGACTAGCGGCCAAAGATACGCAGTATTTT.

This clonotype has more than one count but fewer than ten. The V and J genes are TRBV29-1 and TRBJ1-2; tentatively, D is TRBD1 (5 bases). CDR3 size: 11 residues. The V and J ends lost 5 bases and 4 bases respectively, with 8 bases between them. CDR1 and CDR2 from the germline V gene are SQVTM and ANQGSEA. CDR3 coding DNA: TGCAGCGTTACGGGGACCTATGGCTACACCTTC. It yields the protein CSVTGTYGYTF.

V and J are TRBV24-1 and TRBJ2-1; D is unresolved. Trimming cost V 4 bases and J 5 bases, with 5 bases left between them. This CDR3 spans 12 amino acids. In germline, CDR1 is KGHDR, CDR2 SFDVKD. In nucleotides, the CDR3 is TGTGCCACCAGTGACCTCAACAATGAGCAGTTCTTC. It specifies CATSDLNNEQFF.

This clonotype was seen at least ten times. This chain connects TRBV28 to TRBJ2-1, with 7 bases identical to TRBD2. This CDR3 is 17 amino acids long. Germline CDR1 is MDHEN and CDR2 is SYDVKM. After removal of 3 bases from V and 1 base from J, the junction contained 9 bases not matched to a gene. This CDR3 reads CASSFPASGDSYNEQFF. In DNA form, the CDR3 reads TGTGCCAGCAGTTTCCCGGCCAGCGGGGATTCCTACAATGAGCAGTTCTTC.

The chain joins TRBV29-1 to TRBJ2-1; D is perhaps TRBD1 or TRBD2 (5 bases each). This CDR3 contains 11 residues. Trimming stripped 4 bases from V and 9 bases from J, with 10 bases between. CDR1 and CDR2 from the germline V gene are SQVTM and ANQGSEA. The CDR3 spells CSVAGTGEQFF. For the CDR3, the DNA is TGCAGCGTTGCGGGGACGGGTGAGCAGTTCTTC.

The V and J genes are TRBV20-1 and TRBJ2-7; tentative D call: TRBD1 (5 bases). V shed 4 bases and J shed 7 bases, with 14 bases lying between them. CDR3 size: 12 residues. Germline V gene sequence: CDR1 DFQATT, CDR2 SNEGSKA (reference sequence). CDR3 amino acids: CSATGQLPEQYF. The CDR3 nucleotides read TGCAGTGCTACAGGGCAGCTACCGGAGCAGTACTTC.

The chain recombines TRBV2 with TRBJ1-1; D unclear. Germline V gene lookup returns CDR1 SNHLY and CDR2 FYNNEI. This CDR3 has 14 amino acids. V lost 7 bases and J 0 bases, leaving 12 bases between the germline ends. The CDR3 DNA is TGTGCCAGCACCGAGGAAGCCATGAACACTGAAGCTTTCTTT. It yields the protein CASTEEAMNTEAFF.

The chain has TRBV6-1 and TRBJ2-1, with 7 positions matching TRBD1. CDR1 MNHNS and CDR2 SASEGT come from the germline V gene. This CDR3 contains 16 residues. Losses at the gene ends were 7 bases for V and 7 bases for J; bases not matched to a gene: 16. CDR3 DNA sequence: TGTGCCAGCACCACCAATATAGGGGGCTCGAGGAATGAGCAGTTCTTC. Its protein is CASTTNIGGSRNEQFF.

This clonotype was seen repeatedly, ten times or more. CDR3 sequence: CASRPGTVVYEQYF. For the CDR3, the DNA is TGTGCCAGCAGGCCCGGGACAGTAGTCTACGAGCAGTACTTC. The V call is TRBV12-3 or TRBV12-4, the J call TRBJ2-7; 7 positions agree with TRBD1. CDR3 length equals 14 residues. With 6 bases clipped from V and 3 bases from J, the junction kept 8 bases outside the gene matches.

The chain couples TRBV20-1 to TRBJ2-5; the D gene could be TRBD1 or TRBD2 (6 bases each). V shed 3 bases and J shed 3 bases, with 17 bases lying between them. Germline-derived CDR1 and CDR2 are DFQATT and SNEGSKA (reference sequence). The CDR3 runs to 15 residues. The CDR3 DNA is TGCAGTGCTAGGCGGCCCCGGGGGCGGGAAGAGACCCAGTACTTC. This sequence encodes CSARRPRGREETQYF.

This clonotype was counted only a few times. This chain links TRBV6-5 with TRBJ1-2; 7 bases are shared with TRBD1. Trimming at V came to 0 bases and at J to 2 bases, leaving 6 bases not matched to a gene. There are 16 residues in the CDR3. From germline, CDR1 is MNHEY and CDR2 SVGAGI. The chain's CDR3 is CASSYSGTVLNYGYTF. As DNA, the CDR3 is TGTGCCAGCAGTTACTCAGGGACAGTCTTGAACTATGGCTACACCTTC.

This clonotype was recorded many times. The chain recombines TRBV5-6 with TRBJ2-4; D gene ambiguous. The ends were cut back, 4 bases at V and 0 bases at J, with 11 bases in the middle. The CDR3 is made up of 15 amino acids. The germline gives CDR1 SGHDT, CDR2 YYEEEE. In DNA, the CDR3 is TGTGCCAGCAGCCCCGACATGGGAGCCAAAAACATTCAGTACTTC. Translation gives CASSPDMGAKNIQYF.

V usage is TRBV28 and J usage is TRBJ2-7; D remains ambiguous. Germline values: CDR1 MDHEN, CDR2 SYDVKM. The CDR3 spans 12 residues. V lost 4 bases and J lost 7, with 11 bases in between. The CDR3 DNA sequence: TGTGCCAGCAGTTGGCAGTGGGGAGAGCAGTACTTC. Amino acids: CASSWQWGEQYF.

This sequence joins TRBV5-5 and TRBJ2-4, with unresolved D. Trimming shortened V by 0 bases and J by 2 bases, and 3 bases separated the two germline ends. CDR1 and CDR2 (germline): SGHKS, YYEKEE (reference sequence). The CDR3 is 13 residues long. CDR3 DNA: TGTGCCAGCAGCTTGGTCCCCAAAAACATTCAGTACTTC. The encoded protein is CASSLVPKNIQYF.

The sample holds one count of this clonotype. The rearrangement joins TRBV5-6 to TRBJ2-7; 7 bases align to TRBD2. The CDR3 has 14 residues. V lost 3 bases and J lost 3; bases outside the gene matches: 6. Germline assignment: CDR1 SGHDT and CDR2 YYEEEE. Here the CDR3 DNA reads TGTGCCAGCAGCTCACCGGGACTACACTACGAGCAGTACTTC. Translating gives CASSSPGLHYEQYF.

On this clonotype itself: Sequence at one end of the junction differs from germline and may be a read error. The chain uses TRBV20-1 and TRBJ2-5, with TRBD2 identical over 10 bases. The germline gives CDR1 DFQATT, CDR2 SNEGSKA (reference sequence). The CDR3 loop spans 16 amino acids. CDR3 residues: CSARPSGRYGQETRYF. Here the CDR3 DNA reads TGCAGTGCTAGACCTAGCGGGAGATATGGTCAAGAGACCCGGTACTTC.